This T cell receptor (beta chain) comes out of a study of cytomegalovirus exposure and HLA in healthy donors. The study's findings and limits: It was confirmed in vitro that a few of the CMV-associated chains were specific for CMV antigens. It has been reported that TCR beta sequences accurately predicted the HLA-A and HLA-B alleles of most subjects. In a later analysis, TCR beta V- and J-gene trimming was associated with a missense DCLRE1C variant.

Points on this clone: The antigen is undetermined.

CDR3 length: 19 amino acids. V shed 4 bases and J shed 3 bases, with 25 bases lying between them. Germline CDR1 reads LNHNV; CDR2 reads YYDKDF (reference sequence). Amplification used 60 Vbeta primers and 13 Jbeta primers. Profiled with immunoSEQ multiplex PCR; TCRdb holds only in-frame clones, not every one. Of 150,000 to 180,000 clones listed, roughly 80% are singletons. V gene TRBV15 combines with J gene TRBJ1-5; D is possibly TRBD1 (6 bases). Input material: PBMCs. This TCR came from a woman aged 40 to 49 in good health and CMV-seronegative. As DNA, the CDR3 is TGTGCCACCAGCACCCCCCAAAGGGCGTTACAGGGACCCAATCAGCCCCAGCATTTT. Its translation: CATSTPQRALQGPNQPQHF.